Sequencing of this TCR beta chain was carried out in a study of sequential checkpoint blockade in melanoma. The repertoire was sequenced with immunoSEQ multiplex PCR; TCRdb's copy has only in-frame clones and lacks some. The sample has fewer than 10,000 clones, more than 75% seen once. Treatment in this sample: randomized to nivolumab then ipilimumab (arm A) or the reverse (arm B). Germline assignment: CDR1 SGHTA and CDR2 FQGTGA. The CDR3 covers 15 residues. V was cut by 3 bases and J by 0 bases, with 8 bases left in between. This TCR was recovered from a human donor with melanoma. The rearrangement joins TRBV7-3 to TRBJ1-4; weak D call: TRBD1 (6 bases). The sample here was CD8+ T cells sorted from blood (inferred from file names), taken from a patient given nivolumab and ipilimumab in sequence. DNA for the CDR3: TGTGCCAGCAGCTTGGGACAATCAACTAATGAAAAACTGTTTTTT. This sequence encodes CASSLGQSTNEKLFF. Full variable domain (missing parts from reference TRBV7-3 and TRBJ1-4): GAGVSQTPSNKVTEKGKYVELRCDPISGHTALYWYRQSLGQGPEFLIYFQGTGAADDSGLPNDRFFAVRPEGSVSTLKIQRTERGDSAVYLCASSLGQSTNEKLFFGSGTQLSVL.